The entry below gives a single T cell receptor beta chain sequence along with its context. The antigen remains unidentified. This entry is derived from a study of T cells in localized non-small cell lung cancer. Study-wide results and caveats: Adjacent lung held a median 57 of the top 100 tumor clones. The greatest T cell clonality was found in uninvolved adjacent lung (higher than in tumor). One tumor region alone was sequenced, and heterogeneity therefore remains possible. The study linked higher blood T cell density to longer overall survival.

The CDR3 is 13 amino acids. Per the germline V gene, CDR1 is SGHKS and CDR2 is YYEKEE (reference sequence). Trimming shortened V by 1 base and J by 1 base, and 5 bases separated the two germline ends. TCRdb's table, derived via immunoSEQ multiplex PCR, lists solely in-frame clones and lacks some. The data show about 72,000 clones, with roughly 81% seen just once and roughly 12% held by the top ten. The source was peripheral blood, collected before any cancer treatment. The chain is built from TRBV5-5 and TRBJ1-1; D remains ambiguous. The TCR comes from a female donor over 55 with stage I lung adenocarcinoma. The CDR3: CASSLPGNTEAFF. The CDR3 bases are TGTGCCAGCAGCTTGCCCGGGAACACTGAAGCTTTCTTT.